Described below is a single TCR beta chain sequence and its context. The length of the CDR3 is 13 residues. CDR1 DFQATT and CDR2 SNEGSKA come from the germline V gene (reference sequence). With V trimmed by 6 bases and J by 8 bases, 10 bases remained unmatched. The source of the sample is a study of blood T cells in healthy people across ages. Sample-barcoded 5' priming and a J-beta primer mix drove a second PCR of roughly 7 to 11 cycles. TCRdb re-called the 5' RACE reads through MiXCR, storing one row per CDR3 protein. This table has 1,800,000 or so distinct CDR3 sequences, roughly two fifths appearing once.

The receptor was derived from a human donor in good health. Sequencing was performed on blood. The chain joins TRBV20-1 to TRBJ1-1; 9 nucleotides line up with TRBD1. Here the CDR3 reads CSAEDRGGTEAFF. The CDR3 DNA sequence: TGCAGTGCAGAAGACAGGGGGGGGACCGAAGCTTTCTTT.